This TCR beta chain derives from a study of blood T cell repertoires in COVID-19. In the study overall: The analysed material was cDNA or gDNA that came from T cells, B-cell-depleted T cells, or PBMCs.

CDR1 and CDR2 from the germline V gene are MNHNY and SVGAGI (reference sequence). The CDR3 contains 13 residues. The V gene lost 3 bases and the J gene lost 1 base, with 5 bases spanning the gap. In the original workflow: Reference gene primer amplification yielded estimated nucleated cell counts. Profiling relied on immunoSEQ multiplex PCR, and the TCRdb table lists in-frame clones only, not all of them. From that table come the V and J calls and clone size; the DNA was used to work out D and trimming. The repertoire holds about 54,000 clones, about 87% seen once, with 3.5% in the top ten. Source material: peripheral blood. This receptor was obtained from a human donor in a cohort sampled during active COVID-19. The V call is TRBV6-6, the J call TRBJ2-3, with D uncertain. As DNA, the CDR3 is TGTGCCAGCAGTTATGAGGGCACAGATACGCAGTATTTT. Its protein product is CASSYEGTDTQYF.